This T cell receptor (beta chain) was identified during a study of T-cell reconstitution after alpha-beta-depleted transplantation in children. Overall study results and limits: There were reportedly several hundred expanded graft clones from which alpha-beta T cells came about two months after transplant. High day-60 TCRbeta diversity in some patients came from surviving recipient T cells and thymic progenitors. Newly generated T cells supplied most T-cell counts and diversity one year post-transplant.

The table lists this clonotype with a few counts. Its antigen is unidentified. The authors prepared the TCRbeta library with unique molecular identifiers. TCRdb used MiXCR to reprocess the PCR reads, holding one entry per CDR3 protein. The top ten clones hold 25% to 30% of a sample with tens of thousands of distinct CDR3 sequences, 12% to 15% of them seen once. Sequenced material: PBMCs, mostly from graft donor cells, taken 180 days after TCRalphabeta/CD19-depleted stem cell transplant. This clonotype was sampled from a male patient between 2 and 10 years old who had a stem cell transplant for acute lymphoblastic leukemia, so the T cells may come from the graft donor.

The CDR3 coding sequence is TGTGCCAGCAGCTTGGGGGTTCGAGGGGCCAACGTCCTGACTTTC. Protein: CASSLGVRGANVLTF. The chain couples TRBV7-9 to TRBJ2-6; D tentatively fits TRBD1 or TRBD2 (5 bases each). The germline CDR1 and CDR2 sequences are SEHNR and FQNEAQ (reference sequence). This CDR3 region has 15 residues. V was shortened by 3 bases and J by 4 bases, with 10 bases between the two germline ends.